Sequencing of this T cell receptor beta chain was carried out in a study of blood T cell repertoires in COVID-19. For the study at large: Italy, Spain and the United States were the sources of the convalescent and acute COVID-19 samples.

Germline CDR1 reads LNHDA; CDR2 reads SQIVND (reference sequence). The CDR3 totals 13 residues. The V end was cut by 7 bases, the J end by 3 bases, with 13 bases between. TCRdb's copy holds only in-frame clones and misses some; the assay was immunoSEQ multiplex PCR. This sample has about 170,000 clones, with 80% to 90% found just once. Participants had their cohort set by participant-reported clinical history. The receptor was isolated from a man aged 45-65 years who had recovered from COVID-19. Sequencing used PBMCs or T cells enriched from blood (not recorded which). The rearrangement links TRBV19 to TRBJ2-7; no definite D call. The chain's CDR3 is CASIGDQNYEQYF. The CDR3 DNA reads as TGTGCCAGTATCGGAGACCAAAACTACGAGCAGTACTTC.